This T cell receptor beta chain was sequenced in a study of T cells expressing NK-cell markers. Study at large: Cells sorted as CD3+CD56+NKG2C+, CD3+CD56+NKG2C- and CD3+CD56-NKG2C+ T cells supplied the TCR beta repertoires. One of eight sequenced donors was HCMV-seronegative; the other seven were seropositive.

TCRdb reprocessed the 5' RACE reads and keeps a single row for each CDR3 protein, giving no DNA. Reported are over 200,000 distinct CDR3 sequences; the ten largest clones contain 0.39%. This CDR3 contains 17 residues. Looked up from germline, CDR1 is SGHKS and CDR2 is YYEKEE (reference sequence). Remarks on this clonotype: What it recognizes is unknown.

Overall study results and limits: CD8+ T cells in more than five donors included dominant NKG2C+ clonotypes at roughly 1.0-7.0%.

The receptor comes from a man between 18 and 35 years old in good health. Material for sequencing was blood T cells: a sorted CD56 or NKG2C T cell subset, CD4+ or CD8+ T cells, or bulk PBMC T cells (not recorded which). The chain joins TRBV5-5 to TRBJ2-5; TCRdb lists TRBD2, though no DNA is available to test this call. The CDR3 region is CASSLVTLAGGPVTQYF.